The source of this T cell receptor beta chain is a study of cytomegalovirus exposure and HLA in healthy donors. A single count supports this clone. Its antigen is as yet unknown. The PCR employed 60 Vbeta primers together with 13 Jbeta primers. Original data processing: Counted up in a later analysis, unique TCR beta chains came to about 83 million, with about 9.9 million shared. The table came from immunoSEQ multiplex PCR; TCRdb's copy has only in-frame clones and leaves some out. That table supplies the V and J calls and clone size; D and trimming were determined from the DNA. Of some 180,000 clones in the sample, about three quarters were seen once. Broader study findings: V- and J-gene trimming in TCR beta was tied to a missense DCLRE1C variant by an analysis performed later. Analysis performed later showed TCR beta chains linked to HLA being more clonally expanded than equally common others. Among the CMV-associated chains, three were confirmed in vitro as specific for CMV antigens.

The CDR3 length is 15 residues. Looked up from germline, CDR1 is SGHTA and CDR2 is FQGNSA. Trimming stripped 5 bases from V and 0 bases from J, with 11 bases between. The TCR sequence derives from a woman in her fifties or sixties in good health and CMV-seropositive. Material for sequencing was PBMCs. The V gene is TRBV7-2, the J gene TRBJ1-5, with D tentatively TRBD1 (6 bases). The chain's CDR3 is CASSPGTLSNQPQHF. CDR3 nucleotide sequence: TGTGCCAGCAGCCCAGGGACACTTAGCAATCAGCCCCAGCATTTT. Complete variable domain (other parts from reference TRBV7-2 and TRBJ1-5): GAGVSQSPSNKVTEKGKDVELRCDPISGHTALYWYRQSLGQGLEFLIYFQGNSAPDKSGLPSDRFSAERTGGSVSTLTIQRTQQEDSAVYLCASSPGTLSNQPQHFGDGTRLSIL.